Given below is one T cell receptor (beta chain) in context. These data originate in a study of OX40 agonist ivuxolimab in advanced cancers. Assay: immunoSEQ multiplex PCR; the TCRdb copy retains only in-frame clones and omits some. The profile shows over 25,000 clones, roughly 74% of them singletons. This CDR3 has 18 amino acids. V lost 3 bases and J lost 0, with 15 bases in between. Germline CDR1 and CDR2: MNHNS and SASEGT. The sequence derives from an adult with an advanced solid tumor such as melanoma, head and neck, liver or kidney cancer. The sequenced sample was CD4+ or CD8+ T cells sorted from blood, obtained in a trial of the OX40 agonist ivuxolimab. V gene TRBV6-1 combines with J gene TRBJ1-6; D remains ambiguous. The CDR3 protein is CASSDRTIIFSYNSPLHF. CDR3 sequence (DNA): TGTGCCAGCAGTGATAGGACTATAATATTCTCCTATAATTCACCCCTCCACTTT.